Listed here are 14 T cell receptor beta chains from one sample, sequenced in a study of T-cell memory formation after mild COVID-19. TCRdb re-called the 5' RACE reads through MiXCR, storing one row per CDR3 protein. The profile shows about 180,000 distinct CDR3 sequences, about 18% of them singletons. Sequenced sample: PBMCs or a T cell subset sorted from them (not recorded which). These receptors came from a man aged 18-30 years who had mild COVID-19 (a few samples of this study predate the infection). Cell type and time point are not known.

The CDR3 bases are TGCGCCAGCAGCTCCCCTGACAGGAGGGCCCAGTACTTC. Translating gives CASSSPDRRAQYF. V usage is TRBV5-1 and J usage is TRBJ2-5, with D perhaps TRBD1 or TRBD2 (6 bases each). Trimming shortened V by 3 bases and J by 9 bases, and 15 bases separated the two germline ends. The CDR3 length is 13 residues. Germline assignment: CDR1 SGHRS and CDR2 YFSETQ.

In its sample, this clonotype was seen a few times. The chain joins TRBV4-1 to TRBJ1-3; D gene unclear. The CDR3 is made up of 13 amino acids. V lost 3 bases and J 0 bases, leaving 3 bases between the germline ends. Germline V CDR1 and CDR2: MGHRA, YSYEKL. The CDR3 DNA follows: TGCGCCAGCAGCCACCCCTCTGGAAACACCATATATTTT. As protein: CASSHPSGNTIYF.

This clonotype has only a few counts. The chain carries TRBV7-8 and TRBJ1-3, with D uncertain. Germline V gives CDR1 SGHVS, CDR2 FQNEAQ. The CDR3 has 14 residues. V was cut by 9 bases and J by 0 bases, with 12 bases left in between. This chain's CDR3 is CASATSYSGNTIYF. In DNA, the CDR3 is TGTGCCAGTGCTACAAGTTACTCTGGAAACACCATATATTTT.

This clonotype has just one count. Here the CDR3 reads CASSEYGQGTNEKLFF. The CDR3, as DNA: TGTGCCAGCAGTGAATATGGACAGGGGACGAATGAAAAACTGTTTTTT. The V gene is TRBV25-1, the J gene TRBJ1-4, with TRBD1 identical over 9 bases. The CDR3 consists of 16 residues. The V gene end was trimmed by 0 bases and the J gene end by 5 bases; junction bases not matched to a gene: 4. The germline gives CDR1 MGHDK, CDR2 SYGVNS.

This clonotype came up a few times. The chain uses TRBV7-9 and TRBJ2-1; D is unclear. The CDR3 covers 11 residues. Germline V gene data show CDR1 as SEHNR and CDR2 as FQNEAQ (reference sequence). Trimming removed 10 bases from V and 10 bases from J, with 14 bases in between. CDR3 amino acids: CATDYGGEQFF. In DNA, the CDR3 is TGTGCCACCGATTACGGTGGAGAGCAGTTCTTC.

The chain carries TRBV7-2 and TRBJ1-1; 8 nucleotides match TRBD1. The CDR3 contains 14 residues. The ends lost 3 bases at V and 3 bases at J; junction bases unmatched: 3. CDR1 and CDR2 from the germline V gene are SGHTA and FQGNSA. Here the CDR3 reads CASSLTGADTEAFF. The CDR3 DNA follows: TGTGCCAGCAGCTTGACAGGGGCGGACACTGAAGCTTTCTTT. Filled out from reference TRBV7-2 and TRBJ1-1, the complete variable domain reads GAGVSQSPSNKVTEKGKDVELRCDPISGHTALYWYRQSLGQGLEFLIYFQGNSAPDKSGLPSDRFSAERTGGSVSTLTIQRTQQEDSAVYLCASSLTGADTEAFFGQGTRLTVV.

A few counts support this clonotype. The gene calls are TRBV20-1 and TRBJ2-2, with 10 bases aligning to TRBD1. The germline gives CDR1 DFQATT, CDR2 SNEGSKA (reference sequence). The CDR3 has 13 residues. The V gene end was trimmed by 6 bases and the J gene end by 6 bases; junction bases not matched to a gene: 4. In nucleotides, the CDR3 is TGCAGTGCCCCCGGGACAGGGGCCGGGGAGCTGTTTTTT. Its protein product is CSAPGTGAGELFF.

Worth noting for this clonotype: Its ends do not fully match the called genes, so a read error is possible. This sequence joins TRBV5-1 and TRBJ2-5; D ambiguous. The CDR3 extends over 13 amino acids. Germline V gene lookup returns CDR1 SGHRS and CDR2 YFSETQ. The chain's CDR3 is CASSLESQGTQYF. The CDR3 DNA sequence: TGCGCCAGCAGCTTGGAAAGTCAAGGGACCCAGTACTTC.

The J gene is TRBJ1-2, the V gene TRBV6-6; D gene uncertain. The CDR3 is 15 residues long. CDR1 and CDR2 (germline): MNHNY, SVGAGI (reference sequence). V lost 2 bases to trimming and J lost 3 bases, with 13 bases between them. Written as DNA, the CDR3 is TGTGCCAGCAGTTACCGAGGCACAGATGACTATGGCTACACCTTC. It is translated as CASSYRGTDDYGYTF.

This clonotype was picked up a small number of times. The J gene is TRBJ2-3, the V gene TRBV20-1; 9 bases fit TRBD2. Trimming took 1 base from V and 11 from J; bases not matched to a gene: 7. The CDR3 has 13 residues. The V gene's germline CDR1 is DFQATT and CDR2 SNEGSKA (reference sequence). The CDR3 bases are TGCAGTGCTAGAGCGAGCGGGGGGAGCTTGCAGTATTTT. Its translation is CSARASGGSLQYF.

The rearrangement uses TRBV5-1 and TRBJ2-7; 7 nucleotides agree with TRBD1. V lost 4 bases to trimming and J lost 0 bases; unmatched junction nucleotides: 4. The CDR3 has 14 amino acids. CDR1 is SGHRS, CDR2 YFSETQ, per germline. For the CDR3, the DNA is TGCGCCAGCAGCCGGGACAGAAACTCCTACGAGCAGTACTTC. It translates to CASSRDRNSYEQYF.

This chain's CDR3 is CSARELNYEQYF. The CDR3 nucleotides read TGCAGTGCTAGAGAGCTCAACTACGAGCAGTACTTC. The V gene is TRBV20-1, the J gene TRBJ2-7, with unresolved D. V dropped 0 bases and J dropped 3 bases, with 6 bases sitting between them. CDR3 length: 12 amino acids. Germline values: CDR1 DFQATT, CDR2 SNEGSKA (reference sequence).

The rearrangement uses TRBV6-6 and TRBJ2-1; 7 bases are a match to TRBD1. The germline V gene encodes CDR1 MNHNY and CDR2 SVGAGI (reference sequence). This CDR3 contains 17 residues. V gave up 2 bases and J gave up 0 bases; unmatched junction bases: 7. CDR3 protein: CASSYGTDTYSYNEQFF. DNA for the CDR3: TGTGCCAGCAGTTACGGGACAGATACTTACTCCTACAATGAGCAGTTCTTC.

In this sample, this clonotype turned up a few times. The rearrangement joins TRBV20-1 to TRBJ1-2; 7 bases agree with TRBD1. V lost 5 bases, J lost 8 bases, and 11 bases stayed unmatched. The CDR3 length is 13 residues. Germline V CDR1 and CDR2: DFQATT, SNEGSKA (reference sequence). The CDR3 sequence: CSALNRGGKGYTF. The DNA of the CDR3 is TGCAGTGCTTTGAACAGGGGAGGCAAAGGCTACACCTTC.